This T cell receptor (beta chain) derives from a study of T cells after yellow fever vaccination. V dropped 5 bases and J dropped 6 bases, with 14 bases sitting between them. CDR3 length equals 14 residues. In TCRdb, the 5' RACE reads were re-called with MiXCR into one record per CDR3 protein. Found here are some 350,000 distinct CDR3 sequences, roughly 3.9% of them singletons; the top ten hold roughly 24%. The rearrangement uses TRBV12-3 or TRBV12-4 and TRBJ1-5; the D is unclear. The starting material was PBMCs, obtained 5 days after the yellow fever booster vaccination. This clonotype originated in a young man who received the YFV17D yellow fever vaccine. The CDR3 bases are TGTGCCAGCAGTCTCCGGGCCCAAGGTCAGCCCCAGCATTTT. It translates to CASSLRAQGQPQHF.